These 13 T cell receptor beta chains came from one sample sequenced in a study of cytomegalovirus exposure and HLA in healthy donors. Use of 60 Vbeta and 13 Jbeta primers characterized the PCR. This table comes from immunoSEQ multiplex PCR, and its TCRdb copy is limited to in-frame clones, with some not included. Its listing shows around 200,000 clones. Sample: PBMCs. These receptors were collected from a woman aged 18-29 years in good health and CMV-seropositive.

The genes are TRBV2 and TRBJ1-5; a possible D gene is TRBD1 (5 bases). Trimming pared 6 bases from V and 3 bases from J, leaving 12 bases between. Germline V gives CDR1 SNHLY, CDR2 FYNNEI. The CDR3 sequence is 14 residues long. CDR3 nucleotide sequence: TGTGCCAGCAGCCCTGGGGGGGTCAATCAGCCCCAGCATTTT. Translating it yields CASSPGGVNQPQHF.

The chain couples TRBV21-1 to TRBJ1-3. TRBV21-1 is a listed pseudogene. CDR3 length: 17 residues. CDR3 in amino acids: CASSKAPEGVSGNTIYF. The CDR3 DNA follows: TGTGCCAGCAGCAAAGCGCCAGAAGGAGTCTCTGGAAACACCATATATTTT.

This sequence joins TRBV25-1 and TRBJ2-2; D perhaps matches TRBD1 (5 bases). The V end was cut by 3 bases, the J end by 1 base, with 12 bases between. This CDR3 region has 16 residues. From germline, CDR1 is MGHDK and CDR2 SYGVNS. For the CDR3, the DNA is TGTGCCAGCAGTGACCCTGGACATCTGAACACCGGGGAGCTGTTTTTT. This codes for CASSDPGHLNTGELFF. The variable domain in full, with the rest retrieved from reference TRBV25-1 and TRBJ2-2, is EADIYQTPRYLVIGTGKKITLECSQTMGHDKMYWYQQDPGMELHLIHYSYGVNSTEKGDLSSESTVSRIRTEHFPLTLESARPSHTSQYLCASSDPGHLNTGELFFGEGSRLTVL.

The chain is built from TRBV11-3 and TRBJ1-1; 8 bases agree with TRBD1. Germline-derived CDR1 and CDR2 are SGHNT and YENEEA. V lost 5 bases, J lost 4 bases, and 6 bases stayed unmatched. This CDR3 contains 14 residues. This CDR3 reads CASSPQGAVTEAFF. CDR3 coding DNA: TGTGCCAGCAGCCCGCAGGGGGCGGTCACTGAAGCTTTCTTT. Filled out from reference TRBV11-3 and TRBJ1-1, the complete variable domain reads EAGVVQSPRYKIIEKKQPVAFWCNPISGHNTLYWYLQNLGQGPELLIRYENEEAVDDSQLPKDRFSAERLKGVDSTLKIQPAELGDSAVYLCASSPQGAVTEAFFGQGTRLTVV.

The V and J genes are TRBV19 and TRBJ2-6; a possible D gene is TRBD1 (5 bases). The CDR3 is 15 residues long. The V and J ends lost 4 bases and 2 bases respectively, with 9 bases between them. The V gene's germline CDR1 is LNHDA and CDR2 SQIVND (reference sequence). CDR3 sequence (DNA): TGTGCCAGTAGTAACCAGGGAACTGGGGCCAACGTCCTGACTTTC. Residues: CASSNQGTGANVLTF.

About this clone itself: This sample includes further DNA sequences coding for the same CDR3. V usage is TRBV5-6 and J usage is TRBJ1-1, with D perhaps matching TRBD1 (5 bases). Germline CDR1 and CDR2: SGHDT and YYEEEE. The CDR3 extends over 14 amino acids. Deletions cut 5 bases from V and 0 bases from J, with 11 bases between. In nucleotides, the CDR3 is TGTGCCAGCAGGCTACAGGCCTTGAACACTGAAGCTTTCTTT. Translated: CASRLQALNTEAFF.

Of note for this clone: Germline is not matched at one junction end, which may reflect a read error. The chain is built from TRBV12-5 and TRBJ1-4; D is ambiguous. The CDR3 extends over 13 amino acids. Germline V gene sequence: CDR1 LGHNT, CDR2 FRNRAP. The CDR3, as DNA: TGTGCTATCTCGAACAGCCTCAATGGAAAACTGTTTTTT. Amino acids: CAISNSLNGKLFF.

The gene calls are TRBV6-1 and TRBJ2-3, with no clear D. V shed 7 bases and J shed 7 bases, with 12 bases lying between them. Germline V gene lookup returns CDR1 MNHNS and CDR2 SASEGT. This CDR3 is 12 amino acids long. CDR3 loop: CASTYSSYTQYF. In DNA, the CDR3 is TGTGCCAGCACCTACTCGAGCTATACGCAGTATTTT.

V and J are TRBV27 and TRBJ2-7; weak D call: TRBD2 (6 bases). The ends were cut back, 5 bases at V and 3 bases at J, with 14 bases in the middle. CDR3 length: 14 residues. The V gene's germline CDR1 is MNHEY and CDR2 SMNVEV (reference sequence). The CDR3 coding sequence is TGTGCCAGCAGTCCCCGGGGGACGGTCTACGAGCAGTACTTC. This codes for CASSPRGTVYEQYF.

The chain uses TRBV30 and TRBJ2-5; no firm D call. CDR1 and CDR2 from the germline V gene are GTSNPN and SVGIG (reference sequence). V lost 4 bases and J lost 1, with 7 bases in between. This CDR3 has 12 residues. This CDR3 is CAWNIVQETQYF. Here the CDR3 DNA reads TGTGCCTGGAATATCGTCCAAGAGACCCAGTACTTC.

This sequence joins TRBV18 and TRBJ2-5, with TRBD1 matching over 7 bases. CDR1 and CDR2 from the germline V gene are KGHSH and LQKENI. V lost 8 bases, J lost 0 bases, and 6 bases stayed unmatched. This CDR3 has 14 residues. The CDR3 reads CASVGDRNQETQYF. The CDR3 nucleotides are TGTGCCAGCGTTGGGGACAGAAACCAAGAGACCCAGTACTTC.

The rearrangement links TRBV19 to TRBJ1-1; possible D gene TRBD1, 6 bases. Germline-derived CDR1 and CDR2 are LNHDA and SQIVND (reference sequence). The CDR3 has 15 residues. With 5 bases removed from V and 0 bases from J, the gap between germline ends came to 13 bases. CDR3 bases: TGTGCCAGTAGTGTCGCCAGGGACATGAACACTGAAGCTTTCTTT. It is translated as CASSVARDMNTEAFF.

CDR3 nucleotide sequence: TGTGCCAGCAGCTTGGCCCTAGCGGGAGCCCAGCACGAGCAGTACTTC. Translating gives CASSLALAGAQHEQYF. The chain combines TRBV5-4 with TRBJ2-5, with 10 positions matching TRBD2. The DNA matches TRBJ2-7 better at its end, which makes the J call doubtful. Germline V gene sequence: CDR1 SGHNT, CDR2 YYREEE (reference sequence). There are 16 residues in the CDR3.